This T cell receptor beta chain stems from a study of T cell responses to AZD1222 COVID-19 vaccine. Overall study results and limits: Sampling captured repertoires only after the peak T cell response.

Germline trimming cut 4 bases from V and 4 bases from J; bases unmatched to any gene: 12. The length of the CDR3 is 17 residues. Germline V gives CDR1 KGHSH, CDR2 LQKENI. As regards this clone: Its antigen is not identified.

Sequenced by immunoSEQ multiplex PCR; TCRdb stores in-frame clones only, minus some. The sample comprises around 100,000 clones, 85% to 95% of which are singletons, and 1.5% to 2% rests with the top ten. Material: peripheral blood, obtained on day 0 of AZD1222 vaccination. V gene TRBV18 combines with J gene TRBJ1-2; 10 nucleotides align to TRBD1. This TCR came from an adult in good health. CDR3 amino acids: CASSHNNEGTGVYGYTF. As DNA, the CDR3 is TGTGCCAGCTCACACAACAATGAGGGGACAGGGGTCTATGGCTACACCTTC.